This T cell receptor beta chain is from a study of post-analysis software for immune sequencing data. Overall study results and limits: Among multiple sclerosis patients, normalized Chao1 diversity was significantly below that of controls. A handful of TRBV segments were significantly more frequent in patients than in controls. TRBV5-6, TRBV5-1 and TRBV20-1 were among these segments.

Presence of unique molecular identifiers characterized the TCR beta cDNA libraries. TCRdb redid the calling of the PCR reads with MiXCR, one entry per CDR3 protein. The repertoire holds 700,000 to 900,000 distinct CDR3 sequences, with roughly 46% as singletons. Per the germline V gene, CDR1 is SNHLY and CDR2 is FYNNEI. With V trimmed by 9 bases and J by 7 bases, 6 bases remained unmatched. The CDR3 covers 12 residues. Concerning this clonotype: Its matching antigen is unknown.

The material sequenced was blood. The J gene is TRBJ1-2, the V gene TRBV2, with TRBD1 matching over 9 bases. This receptor was identified in a girl aged 5-17 years with multiple sclerosis. The CDR3 is CARGTGSGGYTF. CDR3 in DNA: TGTGCCAGAGGGACAGGGTCAGGTGGCTACACCTTC.